This T cell receptor (beta chain) was found in a study of T cell clonotyping in hematopoietic cell transplantation. Sequenced by immunoSEQ multiplex PCR; TCRdb stores in-frame clones only, minus some. The sample lists roughly 13,000 clones, approximately 90% occurring once. The CDR3 totals 15 residues. V was pared by 7 bases and J by 6 bases, with 19 bases between. Germline V CDR1 and CDR2: LNHDA, SQIVND (reference sequence). The chain uses TRBV19 and TRBJ2-1; D tentatively reads TRBD1 or TRBD2 (5 bases each). Sequencing was performed on peripheral blood mononuclear cells. This TCR was recovered from a young man in good health. Some clones in this sample may be carry-over from other donors' samples. The CDR3 spells CASKRGVPITNEQFF. The CDR3 nucleotides read TGTGCCAGTAAGCGAGGGGTCCCAATAACCAATGAGCAGTTCTTC.